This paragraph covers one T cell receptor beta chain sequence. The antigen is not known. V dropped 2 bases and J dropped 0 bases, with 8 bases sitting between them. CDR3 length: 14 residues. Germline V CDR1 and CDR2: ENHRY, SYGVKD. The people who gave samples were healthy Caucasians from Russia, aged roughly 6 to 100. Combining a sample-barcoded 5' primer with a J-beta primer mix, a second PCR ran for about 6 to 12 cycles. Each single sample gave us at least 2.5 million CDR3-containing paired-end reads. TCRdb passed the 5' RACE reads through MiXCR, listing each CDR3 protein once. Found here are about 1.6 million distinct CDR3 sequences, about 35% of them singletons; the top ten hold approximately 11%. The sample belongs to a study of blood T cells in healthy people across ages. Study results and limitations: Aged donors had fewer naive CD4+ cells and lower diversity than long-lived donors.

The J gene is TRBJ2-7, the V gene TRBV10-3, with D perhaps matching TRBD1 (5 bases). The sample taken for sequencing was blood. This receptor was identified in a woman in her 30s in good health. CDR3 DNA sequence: TGTGCCATCAGTGAGGCGACAGACTCCTACGAGCAGTACTTC. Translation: CAISEATDSYEQYF.